This TCR beta chain comes out of a study of shared clonotypes between healthy human individuals. A CD45RA-negative memory subset and a CD45RA+ naive subset were separated from the CD4+ cells. Per the authors' pipeline: For the immunoSEQ data, sequences were junction-only without quality scores, so filtering differed. Here immunoSEQ multiplex PCR was the method, and the copy in TCRdb shows in-frame clones only, minus some. V and J calls plus clone size are reproduced from that table; the DNA served to infer D and trimming. The sample holds about 2.4 million clones, 80% to 95% seen once. This TCR was sampled from a man in his late teens or twenties in good health. Some clones in this sample may be carry-over from other donors' samples. Material: naive CD4+ T cells from PBMCs. Subset meaning: CD45RA+ positively selected.

CDR3 amino acids: CASSLLTGQGPDEQYF. CDR3 in DNA: TGTGCCAGCAGCTTATTAACGGGACAGGGGCCCGATGAGCAGTACTTC. The chain recombines TRBV5-4 with TRBJ2-7; 10 positions agree with TRBD1. Looked up from germline, CDR1 is SGHNT and CDR2 is YYREEE (reference sequence). The CDR3 length is 16 residues. V trimming: 2 bases; J trimming: 7 bases; junction bases outside the gene matches: 12.